This T cell receptor beta chain was sequenced in a study of blood T cell repertoires in COVID-19. Study as a whole: Specimens from acute and convalescent COVID-19 originated in the United States, Italy and Spain.

CDR1 and CDR2 (germline): GTSNPN, SVGIG (reference sequence). This CDR3 comprises 20 residues. Unmatched junction bases numbered 9, after V lost 0 bases and J lost 0 bases. Assay: immunoSEQ multiplex PCR; the TCRdb copy retains only in-frame clones and omits some. The top ten hold 44% of the sample, which has roughly 150,000 clones, nearly 85% seen once. The specimen was peripheral blood. V gene TRBV30 combines with J gene TRBJ2-2, with 14 bases that match TRBD2. This TCR was sampled from a human donor in a cohort sampled during active COVID-19. The CDR3 loop reads CAWSVQGLAGVSANTGELFF. The CDR3 bases are TGTGCCTGGAGTGTACAGGGACTAGCGGGAGTTTCGGCGAACACCGGGGAGCTGTTTTTT. The full variable domain, completed using reference TRBV30 and TRBJ2-2, is SQTIHQWPATLVQPVGSPLSLECTVEGTSNPNLYWYRQAAGRGLQLLFYSVGIGQISSEVPQNLSASRPQDRQFILSSKKLLLSDSGFYLCAWSVQGLAGVSANTGELFFGEGSRLTVL.